These T cell receptor beta chains were read from a single sample in a study of blood T cell repertoires in COVID-19. TCRdb keeps only in-frame clones here, not all; method: immunoSEQ multiplex PCR. The table has fewer than 150,000 clones, 84% seen once; the top ten hold roughly 4.3%. The specimen sequenced was PBMCs or T cells enriched from blood (not recorded which). The receptors shown here come from a man aged 50-60 years in a cohort exposed to, infected with or recovered from COVID-19 (not recorded which). CDR3s include the opening cysteine and the closing phenylalanine or tryptophan. D genes are given only for firm matches. Where a row states a size, it is once, few, many or the class of an expanded clone; other rows omit it.

>-|TRBJ2-4|-|TRBV2
CASSEAIYGQGGAKNIQYF
TGTGCCAGCAGTGAAGCCATATATGGGCAGGGGGGAGCCAAAAACATTCAGTACTTC
>-|TRBJ1-1|-|TRBV10-3
CAISPRPLGGNTEAFF
TGTGCCATCAGTCCACGCCCGCTAGGGGGGAACACTGAAGCTTTCTTT
>-|TRBJ1-3|-|TRBV28
CASSLFGRSGNTIYF
TGTGCCAGCAGTTTATTTGGCAGGTCTGGAAACACCATATATTTT
>-|TRBJ1-1|-|TRBV27
CATHPRGTEAFF
TGTGCCACCCACCCGCGGGGCACTGAAGCTTTCTTT
>few|TRBJ1-2|-|TRBV5-1
CASSPLRVEYGYTF
TGCGCCAGCAGCCCCCTCAGGGTTGAGTATGGCTACACCTTC
>-|TRBJ1-6|TRBD1|TRBV27
CASSIQQGASYSPLHF
TGTGCCAGCAGTATACAACAGGGGGCGTCCTACTCACCCCTCCACTTT
>-|TRBJ2-7|-|TRBV11-2
CASSLDGGFVGFEQYF
TGTGCCAGCAGCTTAGATGGGGGGTTCGTAGGATTTGAGCAGTACTTC
>-|TRBJ1-3|TRBD1|TRBV18
CASSTGTGDAGNTIYF
TGTGCCAGCTCAACCGGTACAGGGGATGCAGGAAACACCATATATTTT
>-|TRBJ2-7|-|TRBV5-1
CASSLGQGPYEQYF
TGCGCCAGCAGCTTGGGGCAGGGGCCCTACGAGCAGTACTTC
>-|TRBJ2-1|TRBD2|TRBV9
CASSLAGTSGPSSYNEQFF
TGTGCCAGCAGCCTGGCCGGGACTAGCGGCCCGAGCTCCTACAATGAGCAGTTCTTC
>-|TRBJ2-7|-|TRBV11-2
CASSLGWSEQYF
TGTGCCAGCAGCTTAGGATGGAGTGAGCAGTACTTC
>-|TRBJ1-6|-|TRBV23-1
CARGWGRGSPLHF
TGCGCCAGAGGTTGGGGAAGGGGCTCACCCCTCCACTTT
>-|TRBJ2-5|-|TRBV6-5
CASWASSGTQYF
TGTGCCAGCTGGGCTAGCTCGGGGACCCAGTACTTC
>-|TRBJ2-1|TRBD2|TRBV9
CASSLSGNSYNEQFF
TGTGCCAGCAGCCTCAGCGGGAATAGCTACAATGAGCAGTTCTTC
>once|TRBJ1-1|-|TRBV12-3/TRBV12-4
CASSLGHNTEAFF
TGTGCCAGCAGTCTCGGACATAACACTGAAGCTTTCTTT
>once|TRBJ1-5|-|TRBV28
CASRTPAGGNQPQHF
TGTGCCAGCAGGACCCCTGCGGGGGGGAATCAGCCCCAGCATTTT
>-|TRBJ2-3|-|TRBV2
CASSRGIARGGTDTQYF
TGTGCCAGCAGTAGAGGAATAGCGAGAGGAGGAACAGATACGCAGTATTTT
>-|TRBJ1-6|-|TRBV7-8
CASSLSGAYNSPLHF
TGTGCCAGCAGCTTATCGGGAGCCTATAATTCACCCCTCCACTTT
>once|TRBJ1-3|TRBD1|TRBV2
CASSVDRINTIYF
TGTGCCAGCAGTGTGGACAGGATAAACACCATATATTTT
>-|TRBJ2-1|-|TRBV18
CASSPPEGVGRGEQFF
TGTGCCAGCTCACCACCGGAAGGAGTCGGCAGGGGTGAGCAGTTCTTC
>once|TRBJ2-3|-|TRBV18
CASFPTREGETDTQYF
TGTGCCAGCTTCCCAACCAGGGAGGGGGAAACAGATACGCAGTATTTT
>-|TRBJ2-5|TRBD1|TRBV3-1/TRBV3-2
CASSQELGTEETQYF
TGTGCCAGCAGCCAAGAACTCGGGACAGAAGAGACCCAGTACTTC
>-|TRBJ2-5|TRBD1|TRBV5-6
CASSRGTGRSETQYF
TGTGCCAGCAGCCGAGGGACAGGGCGGTCAGAGACCCAGTACTTC
>few|TRBJ2-2|-|TRBV27
CASRELAGELFF
TGTGCCAGCCGCGAGTTGGCCGGGGAGCTGTTTTTT
>-|TRBJ1-3|-|TRBV7-9
CASSLAQGTGNTIYF
TGTGCCAGCAGCTTGGCACAGGGCACTGGAAACACCATATATTTT
>-|TRBJ1-2|-|TRBV19
CASLGGSGAFGYTF
TGTGCCAGTTTAGGGGGATCAGGGGCGTTTGGCTACACCTTC
>few|TRBJ2-1|TRBD2|TRBV2
CASSPRTSGGANEQFF
TGTGCCAGCAGTCCCAGGACTAGCGGGGGGGCGAATGAGCAGTTCTTC
>-|TRBJ2-7|-|TRBV6-5
CASRGTSDEQYF
TGTGCCAGCAGGGGCACATCGGACGAGCAGTACTTC
>-|TRBJ2-2|TRBD1|TRBV5-1
CASSLAGWGQGTRSYTGELFF
TGCGCCAGCAGCTTGGCCGGGTGGGGACAGGGTACTCGCTCGTACACCGGGGAGCTGTTTTTT
>-|TRBJ2-7|TRBD1|TRBV7-2
CASSPDRGFYEQYF
TGTGCCAGCAGCCCAGACAGGGGGTTCTACGAGCAGTACTTC
>-|TRBJ2-7|-|TRBV27
CASSLSSGAYEQYF
TGTGCCAGCAGTTTATCATCCGGTGCCTACGAGCAGTACTTC
>-|TRBJ1-1|-|TRBV6-5
CASREGGDPEAFF
TGTGCCAGCCGGGAGGGGGGGGACCCTGAAGCTTTCTTT
>-|TRBJ2-3|TRBD2|TRBV28
CASSLSPSGFTDTQYF
TGTGCCAGCAGTTTATCCCCTAGCGGGTTCACAGATACGCAGTATTTT
>-|TRBJ1-5|TRBD1|TRBV5-1
CASSPGQGGDRNQPQHF
TGCGCCAGCAGCCCCGGACAGGGGGGAGATCGCAATCAGCCCCAGCATTTT
>-|TRBJ2-2|-|TRBV6-5
CASSYSRGSGELFF
TGTGCCAGCAGTTACTCGAGAGGGTCCGGGGAGCTGTTTTTT
>-|TRBJ1-5|-|TRBV19
CASRAQGPNQPQHF
TGTGCCAGTAGAGCACAGGGTCCTAATCAGCCCCAGCATTTT
>-|TRBJ2-7|-|TRBV4-2
CASSQDRGHGYEQYF
TGTGCCAGCAGCCAAGATCGAGGACATGGCTACGAGCAGTACTTC
>-|TRBJ2-1|TRBD1|TRBV7-3
CASSLRQGRYNEQFF
TGTGCCAGCAGCTTACGACAGGGTCGGTACAATGAGCAGTTCTTC
>-|TRBJ1-4|TRBD1|TRBV29-1
CSAGTAATNEKLFF
TGCAGCGCCGGGACAGCTGCAACTAATGAAAAACTGTTTTTT
>-|TRBJ1-5|-|TRBV2
CASSLDSSSQPQHF
TGTGCCAGCAGCCTCGACAGCTCCAGTCAGCCCCAGCATTTT
>-|TRBJ1-2|-|TRBV30
CACVPTPGTQYGYTF
TGTGCCTGCGTGCCCACCCCCGGGACTCAATATGGCTACACCTTC
>few|TRBJ1-5|-|TRBV7-2
CASSLARDQPQHF
TGTGCCAGCAGCTTAGCCCGGGATCAGCCCCAGCATTTT
>-|TRBJ2-7|TRBD2|TRBV7-2
CASSLGVAGETYEQYF
TGTGCCAGCAGCTTAGGAGTAGCGGGGGAAACCTACGAGCAGTACTTC
>-|TRBJ1-5|-|TRBV10-2
CASSERGLPPHQPQHF
TGCGCCAGCAGCGAAAGGGGATTACCCCCTCATCAGCCCCAGCATTTT
>few|TRBJ1-2|-|TRBV19
CASSMDRDYGYTF
TGTGCCAGTAGTATGGATCGGGACTATGGCTACACCTTC
>once|TRBJ2-2|-|TRBV11-2
CASSLDRNTGELFF
TGTGCCAGCAGCTTAGACAGGAACACCGGGGAGCTGTTTTTT
>once|TRBJ2-1|-|TRBV3-1/TRBV3-2
CASSQVPGSYNEQFF
TGTGCCAGCAGCCAGGTCCCAGGGTCCTACAATGAGCAGTTCTTC
>-|TRBJ1-5|-|TRBV19
CASSMAGINQPQHF
TGTGCCAGTAGTATGGCAGGGATCAATCAGCCCCAGCATTTT
>-|TRBJ1-2|-|TRBV11-2
CASSLVGGYTF
TGTGCCAGCAGCTTAGTCGGTGGCTACACCTTC
>-|TRBJ2-1|TRBD2|TRBV3-1/TRBV3-2
CASSQSRLAGYNEQFF
TGTGCCAGCAGCCAATCCCGACTAGCGGGTTACAATGAGCAGTTCTTC
>-|TRBJ2-1|TRBD2|TRBV6-5
CASSYGRGSYNEQFF
TGTGCCAGCAGTTACGGGAGGGGCTCCTACAATGAGCAGTTCTTC
>once|TRBJ2-3|TRBD2|TRBV15
CATSRDRAGGQDTQYF
TGTGCCACCAGCAGAGATCGAGCGGGGGGGCAAGATACGCAGTATTTT
>-|TRBJ1-5|TRBD1|TRBV24-1
CATGQASSNQPQHF
TGTGCCACCGGACAGGCCTCCAGCAATCAGCCCCAGCATTTT
>-|TRBJ2-7|-|TRBV5-6
CASSLGLDYEQYF
TGTGCCAGCAGCTTGGGACTAGACTACGAGCAGTACTTC
>-|TRBJ1-2|-|TRBV11-2
CASSFTYGYTF
TGTGCCAGCAGCTTCACTTATGGCTACACCTTC
>-|TRBJ1-1|TRBD1|TRBV30
CAWTQTGDTEAFF
TGTGCCTGGACACAGACAGGGGACACTGAAGCTTTCTTT
>-|TRBJ2-7|TRBD2|TRBV6-5
CASSSWTSGRYEQYF
TGTGCCAGCAGTTCCTGGACTAGCGGGAGGTACGAGCAGTACTTC
>few|TRBJ1-5|TRBD1|TRBV4-1
CASSQVGQGNQPQHF
TGCGCCAGCAGCCAGGTAGGACAGGGCAATCAGCCCCAGCATTTT
>once|TRBJ1-3|-|TRBV30
CAWTTLGNTIYF
TGTGCCTGGACGACATTGGGAAACACCATATATTTT
>-|TRBJ1-6|-|TRBV3-1/TRBV3-2
CASSPRRQLENSPLHF
TGTGCCAGCAGCCCCAGAAGACAGTTAGAGAATTCACCCCTCCACTTT